This paragraph reports one T cell receptor (beta chain). No antigen is known for it. Sequenced by immunoSEQ multiplex PCR; TCRdb stores in-frame clones only, minus some. Seen here are 25,000 to 30,000 clones, roughly 90% observed once, and the top ten hold 13% to 15%. Enrollment shut out patients with autoimmune disease history or systemic immunosuppression. The entry originates in a study of OX40 agonist ivuxolimab in advanced cancers. Study outcomes and limitations: There were also nonresponders showing low normalized T-cell clonal expansion.

The CDR3 is made up of 14 amino acids. The germline V gene has CDR1 SEHNR and CDR2 FQNEAQ (reference sequence). Trimming removed 2 bases at V and 3 bases at J, with 7 bases between. The sequencing used CD4+ or CD8+ T cells sorted from blood, collected in a trial of the OX40 agonist ivuxolimab. This TCR was sampled from an adult with an advanced solid tumor such as melanoma, head and neck, liver or kidney cancer. The chain has TRBV7-9 and TRBJ2-2, with D perhaps matching TRBD2 (5 bases). Here the CDR3 reads CASSLSRDTGELFF. The CDR3 region has the DNA TGTGCCAGCAGCTTATCGCGGGACACCGGGGAGCTGTTTTTT.